One and the same sample provided the 12 T cell receptor beta chains below, sequenced in a study of T cell changes during pregnancy in multiple sclerosis. Clones were sequenced by immunoSEQ multiplex PCR, and TCRdb holds only the in-frame ones, with some missing. This repertoire shows about 100,000 clones, approximately 92% found once; its top ten account for just under 2%. The material was peripheral blood, obtained after pregnancy. The receptor set was obtained from a female donor with multiple sclerosis, enrolled in a pregnancy study.

V is TRBV6-6 and J is TRBJ2-1; D not certain. Germline lookup yields CDR1 MNHNY and CDR2 SVGAGI (reference sequence). There are 12 residues in the CDR3. V gave up 4 bases and J gave up 8 bases, with 9 bases separating them. The CDR3 nucleotides are TGTGCCAGCAGTTCCGTTCCAGATGAGCAGTTCTTC. Protein: CASSSVPDEQFF.

This clone turned up a few times. Relative to the germline gene, one junction end is altered; a read error may explain this. The rearrangement links TRBV5-1 to TRBJ1-4; the D is unclear. Germline V lookup: CDR1 SGHRS, CDR2 YFSETQ. This CDR3 is built from 12 residues. CDR3 nucleotides: TGCGCCAGCAGCTTCGACGGGATTCGTGAGATTTTT. Amino acid sequence: CASSFDGIREIF.

The CDR3 DNA reads as TGTGCCAGCAGCCTTACTAGGGGGACTGAAGCTTTCTTT. It specifies CASSLTRGTEAFF. The chain joins TRBV6-5 to TRBJ1-1; D is perhaps TRBD1 (6 bases). CDR1 is MNHEY, CDR2 SVGAGI, per germline. The CDR3 has 13 residues. Trimming left V 6 bases short and J 5 bases short, with 13 bases between.

The chain has TRBV4-1 and TRBJ1-1, with D unresolved. The CDR3 contains 14 residues. Trimming stripped 1 base from V and 5 bases from J, with 11 bases between. CDR1 MGHRA and CDR2 YSYEKL come from the germline V gene. The CDR3 nucleotides are TGCGCCAGCAGCCAAGCTGGAGGCGGAACTGAAGCTTTCTTT. Translated, it gives CASSQAGGGTEAFF.

The table lists this clone with a count of one. V is TRBV7-9 and J is TRBJ1-1; unclear D gene. The CDR3 is 14 amino acids. CDR1 and CDR2 (germline): SEHNR, FQNEAQ (reference sequence). The V gene lost 3 bases and the J gene lost 1 base, with 9 bases spanning the gap. CDR3 nucleotides: TGTGCCAGCAGCTTTTTGCAGGCGAACACTGAAGCTTTCTTT. Encoded protein: CASSFLQANTEAFF.

The genes are TRBV5-1 and TRBJ2-2; 10 nucleotides line up with TRBD1. This CDR3 is built from 15 residues. Germline values: CDR1 SGHRS, CDR2 YFSETQ. Trimming took 3 bases from V and 4 from J; bases not matched to a gene: 3. The CDR3 sequence: CASSYGTGATGELFF. The CDR3 nucleotides read TGCGCCAGCAGCTACGGGACAGGGGCCACCGGGGAGCTGTTTTTT.

The chain is built from TRBV20-1 and TRBJ2-1, with D unclear. The V end was cut by 5 bases, the J end by 9 bases, with 8 bases between. CDR1 is DFQATT, CDR2 SNEGSKA, per germline (reference sequence). CDR3 size: 10 residues. The CDR3 is CSAAFIEQFF. The CDR3 coding sequence is TGCAGTGCTGCGTTCATTGAGCAGTTCTTC.

The V and J genes are TRBV27 and TRBJ1-4, with D maybe TRBD1 (6 bases). The CDR3 length is 13 residues. The V end was cut by 9 bases, the J end by 8 bases, with 16 bases between. Germline CDR1 and CDR2: MNHEY and SMNVEV (reference sequence). DNA for the CDR3: TGTGCCAGTAAGGCGGGGGCGCGAGAAAAACTGTTTTTT. It encodes CASKAGAREKLFF.

The chain carries TRBV29-1 and TRBJ2-3; 8 nucleotides match TRBD2. CDR1 and CDR2 (germline): SQVTM, ANQGSEA. The trim removed 0 bases at V and 0 bases at J, leaving 5 bases unmatched. The CDR3 covers 16 residues. CDR3 amino acids: CSVEDRLAGSTDTQYF. In DNA form, the CDR3 reads TGCAGCGTTGAAGATCGCCTAGCGGGTAGCACAGATACGCAGTATTTT.

DNA for the CDR3: TGTGCCAGCTCCGGATCGAGAGACAGCAATGGTCAGGAGCAGTACTTC. It translates to CASSGSRDSNGQEQYF. This chain uses TRBV2 with TRBJ2-7; a weak D match, TRBD1 (5 bases). Trimming cost V 8 bases and J 7 bases, with 27 bases left between them. Germline CDR1 and CDR2: SNHLY and FYNNEI. The CDR3 contains 16 residues.

The chain is built from TRBV5-6 and TRBJ2-2; D may be TRBD2 (5 bases). Germline CDR1 is SGHDT and CDR2 is YYEEEE. With 4 bases removed from V and 0 bases from J, the gap between germline ends came to 10 bases. The CDR3 has 15 amino acids. The CDR3 loop is CASSLDFANTGELFF. The CDR3 DNA follows: TGTGCCAGCAGCCTGGACTTCGCGAACACCGGGGAGCTGTTTTTT.

The chain recombines TRBV15 with TRBJ2-3; TRBD1 matches at 9 bases. V dropped 3 bases and J dropped 4; count of bases not matched to a gene: 8. The germline V gene encodes CDR1 LNHNV and CDR2 YYDKDF (reference sequence). The CDR3 loop spans 16 amino acids. As DNA, the CDR3 is TGTGCCACCAGCAGGGTGACGGGGACAGGGTCAGATACGCAGTATTTT. Its protein is CATSRVTGTGSDTQYF. Full variable domain (outside the CDR3, taken from reference TRBV15 and TRBJ2-3): DAMVIQNPRYQVTQFGKPVTLSCSQTLNHNVMYWYQQKSSQAPKLLFHYYDKDFNNEADTPDNFQSRRPNTSFCFLDIRSPGLGDTAMYLCATSRVTGTGSDTQYFGPGTRLTVL.